A selection of T cell receptor beta chains follows, all from one sample in a study of T-cell reconstitution after alpha-beta-depleted transplantation in children. TCRdb redid the calling of the PCR reads with MiXCR, one entry per CDR3 protein. In the table there are 500,000 to 750,000 distinct CDR3 sequences, 13% of which are singletons. The sequencing here drew on PBMCs, mostly from graft donor cells, taken 360 days after TCRalphabeta/CD19-depleted stem cell transplant. The receptors shown here come from a male patient aged 10-17 years who had a stem cell transplant for acute myeloid leukemia, so the T cells may come from the graft donor. Each CDR3 is given with its conserved first and last residue. The order of the fields is clone size, D gene, J gene, V gene, CDR3 protein, CDR3 DNA. A D gene is named only where the DNA matches it firmly. Clone size is not always given. Where it is, it says once, few, many or a class for expanded clones.

few - TRBJ2-7 TRBV6-1 CASSHTLGASYEQYF TGTGCCAGCAGCCATACTCTCGGCGCTAGCTACGAGCAGTACTTC
few - TRBJ1-2 TRBV28 CASSPPGRSNYGYTF TGTGCCAGCAGCCCACCCGGCAGGTCTAACTATGGCTACACCTTC
few - TRBJ1-4 TRBV5-1 CASSSQGGEKLFF TGCGCCAGCAGCTCTCAGGGTGGTGAAAAACTGTTTTTT
- TRBD2 TRBJ2-1 TRBV5-1 CASTLTSQSSYNEQFF TGCGCCAGCACCCTGACTAGCCAGAGTTCCTACAATGAGCAGTTCTTC
- - TRBJ2-7 TRBV5-1 CASSSGVGYEQYF TGCGCCAGCAGCTCGGGGGTCGGCTACGAGCAGTACTTC
- - TRBJ2-1 TRBV10-3 CAISGYSTLGSYNEQFF TGTGCCATCAGCGGTTACTCTACTCTAGGATCCTACAATGAGCAGTTCTTC
many - TRBJ2-1 TRBV12-3/TRBV12-4 CASSLAGFNEQFF TGTGCCAGCAGTTTAGCCGGCTTCAATGAGCAGTTCTTC
- - TRBJ2-2 TRBV9 CASSPRTTNTGELFF TGTGCCAGCAGCCCCCGGACTACGAACACCGGGGAGCTGTTTTTT
few TRBD1 TRBJ1-2 TRBV30 CAWSLQGGYGYTF TGTGCCTGGAGTTTACAGGGGGGCTATGGCTACACCTTC
many TRBD2 TRBJ2-5 TRBV2 CASNLGLAGLQETQYF TGTGCCAGCAACCTAGGACTAGCGGGCCTCCAAGAGACCCAGTACTTC
many - TRBJ1-4 TRBV12-3/TRBV12-4 CASSLSDHNEKLFF TGTGCCAGCAGTTTGTCGGACCATAATGAAAAACTGTTTTTT
- TRBD2 TRBJ2-1 TRBV15 CATSSSGLASNEQFF TGTGCCACCAGCAGTTCGGGACTAGCGTCCAATGAGCAGTTCTTC
- - TRBJ2-4 TRBV18 CASSYDSQGRDIQYF TGTGCCAGCTCATACGATAGCCAGGGTCGGGACATTCAGTACTTC
few TRBD1 TRBJ1-5 TRBV28 CASSFQRAQQGRGNQPQHF TGTGCCAGCAGTTTTCAGCGAGCCCAACAGGGGAGAGGCAATCAGCCCCAGCATTTT
- - TRBJ2-1 TRBV12-3/TRBV12-4 CASTDLSTEQFF TGTGCCAGCACCGACTTAAGTACCGAGCAGTTCTTC
- - TRBJ1-1 TRBV29-1 CSVASLGTLGFTTEAFF TGCAGCGTTGCATCTCTTGGGACCCTGGGCTTCACAACCGAAGCTTTCTTT
many TRBD1 TRBJ2-7 TRBV10-3 CAISESGDRGYEQYF TGTGCCATCAGTGAGTCGGGGGACAGGGGCTACGAGCAGTACTTC
few - TRBJ2-2 TRBV9 CASSGITGELFF TGTGCCAGCAGCGGAATCACCGGGGAGCTGTTTTTT
many TRBD1 TRBJ2-2 TRBV5-1 CASSWRTGYNTGELFF TGCGCCAGCAGCTGGAGGACAGGGTATAACACCGGGGAGCTGTTTTTT
few TRBD2 TRBJ2-3 TRBV10-3 CAISDPLAGRTDTQYF TGTGCCATCAGTGACCCACTAGCGGGAAGGACAGATACGCAGTATTTT
- - TRBJ2-1 TRBV4-3 CASSQDTTDSYNEQFF TGCGCCAGCAGCCAAGATACAACGGACTCCTACAATGAGCAGTTCTTC
- - TRBJ1-1 TRBV4-2 CASSPGLLRGAFF TGTGCCAGCAGCCCCGGCCTCCTCCGGGGGGCTTTCTTT
- TRBD2 TRBJ2-7 TRBV29-1 CSVQIKSGLYEQYF TGCAGCGTTCAAATAAAATCGGGACTATACGAGCAGTACTTC
many - TRBJ2-7 TRBV29-1 CSVIREYGEQYF TGCAGCGTCATACGGGAGTATGGTGAGCAGTACTTC
- TRBD2 TRBJ2-5 TRBV4-3 CASSQDRSGSGETQYF TGCGCCAGCAGCCAAGATCGTAGCGGGAGTGGAGAGACCCAGTACTTC
few TRBD1 TRBJ2-1 TRBV20-1 CSAGQPNEQFF TGCAGTGCGGGACAGCCCAATGAGCAGTTCTTC